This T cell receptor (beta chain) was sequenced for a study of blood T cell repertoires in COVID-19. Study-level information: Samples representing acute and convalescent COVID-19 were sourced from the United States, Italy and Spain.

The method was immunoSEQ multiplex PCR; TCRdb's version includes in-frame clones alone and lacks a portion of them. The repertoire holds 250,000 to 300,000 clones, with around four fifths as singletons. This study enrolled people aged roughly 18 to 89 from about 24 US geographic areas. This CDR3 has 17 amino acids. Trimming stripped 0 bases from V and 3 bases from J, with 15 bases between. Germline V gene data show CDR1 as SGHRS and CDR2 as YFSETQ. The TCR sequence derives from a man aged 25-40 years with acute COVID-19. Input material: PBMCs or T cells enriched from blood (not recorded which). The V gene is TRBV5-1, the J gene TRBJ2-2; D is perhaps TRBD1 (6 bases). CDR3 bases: TGCGCCAGCAGCTTGGGTAGTCTGGGGGCTTACACCGGGGAGCTGTTTTTT. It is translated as CASSLGSLGAYTGELFF.